This TCR beta chain came from a study of blood T cells in healthy people across ages. As to this clonotype: Its antigen is not known.

Points from the study as a whole: Estimated diversity that came from one million T cells was considered an underestimate. Age brought a roughly linear fall in TCR beta diversity measured per million T cells.

A second PCR of 7 to 11 cycles used a sample-barcoded 5' primer and a J-beta primer mix. MiXCR was run by TCRdb on the 5' RACE reads, yielding one entry per CDR3 protein. The sample includes about 670,000 distinct CDR3 sequences, roughly two fifths of them seen just once. Germline values: CDR1 SQVTM, CDR2 ANQGSEA. Trimming pared 6 bases from V and 9 bases from J, leaving 18 bases between. This CDR3 has 13 amino acids. Sequenced sample: blood. The genes are TRBV29-1 and TRBJ2-1, with TRBD1 as a possible D gene (7 bases). The clonotype originates from a man at least 80 years old in good health. This CDR3 reads CSVGGRGRGEQFF. The CDR3 DNA sequence: TGCAGCGTGGGGGGTAGGGGGCGCGGTGAGCAGTTCTTC.